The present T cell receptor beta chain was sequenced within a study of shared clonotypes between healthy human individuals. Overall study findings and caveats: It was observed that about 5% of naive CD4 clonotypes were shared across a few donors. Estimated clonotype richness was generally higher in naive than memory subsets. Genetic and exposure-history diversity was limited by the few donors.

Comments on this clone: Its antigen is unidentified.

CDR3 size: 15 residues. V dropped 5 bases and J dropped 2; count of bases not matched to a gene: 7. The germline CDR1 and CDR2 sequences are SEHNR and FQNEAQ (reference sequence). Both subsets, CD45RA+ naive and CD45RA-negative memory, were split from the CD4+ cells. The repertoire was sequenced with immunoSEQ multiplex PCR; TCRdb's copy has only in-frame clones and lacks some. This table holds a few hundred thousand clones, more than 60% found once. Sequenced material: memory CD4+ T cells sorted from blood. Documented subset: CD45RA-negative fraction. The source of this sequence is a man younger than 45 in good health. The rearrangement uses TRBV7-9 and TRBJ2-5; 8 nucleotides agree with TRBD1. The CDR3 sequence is CASSQQGGQQETQYF. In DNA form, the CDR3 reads TGTGCCAGCAGCCAACAGGGGGGACAACAAGAGACCCAGTACTTC. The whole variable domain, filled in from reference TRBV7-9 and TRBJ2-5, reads DTGVSQNPRHKITKRGQNVTFRCDPISEHNRLYWYRQTLGQGPEFLTYFQNEAQLEKSRLLSDRFSAERPKGSFSTLEIQRTEQGDSAMYLCASSQQGGQQETQYFGPGTRLLVL.